The rows below give T cell receptor beta chains drawn from one sample of a study of human T cells and chemical hapten exposure. TCRdb ran MiXCR on the RACE reads and lists one entry per CDR3 protein. The profile covers about 84,000 distinct CDR3 sequences, with 11% appearing a single time and 3% to 4% taken by the ten largest. The sequenced sample was whole blood, obtained in connection with sensitization to the hapten diphenylcyclopropenone (DPC). The source of these receptors is a woman aged 45-65 years with alopecia areata. Some clones in this sample may be carry-over from other donors' samples. The conserved cysteine and the conserved F or W are not part of the CDR3 here. Each record gives: V gene, CDR3 protein.

>TRBV28
ASKPGRYGYT
>TRBV2
ASRHSGGGQPQH
>TRBV6-2/TRBV6-3
ASSSGLGTQY
>TRBV18
ASSLTANRGVYNEQF
>TRBV20-1
SASDRGNTNVLT
>TRBV29-1
SVGQGNNEQF
>TRBV12-3/TRBV12-4
ASSFVGQGPHNEQF
>TRBV10-1
ASRGEPGTEAF
>TRBV20-1
SAKGSPYEQY
>TRBV20-1
SARILADTQY
>TRBV18
ASSPPGLAGGRTDTQY
>TRBV7-6
ASSSPSGQGVNNEQF
>TRBV18
ASSRLQGAQDEQY
>TRBV28
ASRSRGAYEQY
>TRBV7-7
ASSLGAPGATGELF
>TRBV12-3/TRBV12-4
ASSPYRTGANVLT
>TRBV29-1
SPWIEAGNKETQY
>TRBV10-1
ASTLDWDSNQPQH
>TRBV6-1
ASSVPRGEGTDTQY
>TRBV5-1
ASSLDSVGEQF
>TRBV20-1
SARDPRGPTDTQY
>TRBV6-4
ATDAGLAGGRRF
>TRBV5-1
ASSSATGIQETQY
>TRBV11-3
ASSFSLSSSYNEQF
>TRBV19
ASTMTGGGGYT
>TRBV27
ASSLSGEETQY
>TRBV28
ASSPHGAVETQY
>TRBV28
ASCRRGGDRAYEQY
>TRBV12-3/TRBV12-4
ASSLALNPYEQY
>TRBV11-1
ASSAGQSYNEQF
>TRBV7-9
ASSLVGYTEAF
>TRBV12-3/TRBV12-4
ASRGQGASYEQY
>TRBV29-1
SVRIRAHEQY
>TRBV10-2
ASTDEPNQPQH
>TRBV7-2
ASSLKTSGTTDTQY
>TRBV28
ASIRGTGGYGYT
>TRBV11-3
ASSPGSDPYNEQF
>TRBV24-1
ATRSGVYNEQF
>TRBV4-2
ASSQDLAGTGNTIY
>TRBV28
ASSPWTGGAYEQY
>TRBV29-1
SVGETSGRSEQY
>TRBV29-1
SAAFPVGYGYT
>TRBV12-3/TRBV12-4
ASSLRGDLCF
>TRBV5-1
ASSLAGVAKNIQY
>TRBV27
ASSFGLAGYYNEQF
>TRBV18
ASSPRQGDISPLH
>TRBV28
ASRSDGRTQY